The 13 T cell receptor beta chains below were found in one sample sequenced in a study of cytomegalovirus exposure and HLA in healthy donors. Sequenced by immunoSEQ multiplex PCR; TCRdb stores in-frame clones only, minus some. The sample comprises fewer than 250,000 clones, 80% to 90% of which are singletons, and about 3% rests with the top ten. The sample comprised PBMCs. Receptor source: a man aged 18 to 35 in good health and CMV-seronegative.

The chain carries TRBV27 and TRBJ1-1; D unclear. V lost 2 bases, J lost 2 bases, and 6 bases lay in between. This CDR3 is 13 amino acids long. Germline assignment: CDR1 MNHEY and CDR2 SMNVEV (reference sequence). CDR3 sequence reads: CASSLRSNTEAFF. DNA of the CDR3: TGTGCCAGCAGTTTACGGAGTAACACTGAAGCTTTCTTT.

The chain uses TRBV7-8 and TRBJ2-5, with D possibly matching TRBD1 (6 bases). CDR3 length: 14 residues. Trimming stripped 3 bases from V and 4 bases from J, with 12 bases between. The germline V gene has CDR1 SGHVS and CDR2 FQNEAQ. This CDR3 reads CASSFRQVAETQYF. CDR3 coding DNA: TGTGCCAGCAGCTTCAGACAGGTTGCAGAGACCCAGTACTTC.

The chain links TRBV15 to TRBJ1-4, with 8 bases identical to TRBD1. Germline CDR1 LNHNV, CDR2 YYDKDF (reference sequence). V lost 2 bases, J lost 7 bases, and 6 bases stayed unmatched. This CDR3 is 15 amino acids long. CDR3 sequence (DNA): TGTGCCACCAGCAGACCGGGACAGGAGAGTGAAAAACTGTTTTTT. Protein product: CATSRPGQESEKLFF.

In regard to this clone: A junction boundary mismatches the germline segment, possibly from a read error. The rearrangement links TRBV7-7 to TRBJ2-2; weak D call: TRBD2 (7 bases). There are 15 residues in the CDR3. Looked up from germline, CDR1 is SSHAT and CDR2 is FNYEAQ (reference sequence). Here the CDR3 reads CASSLTGGGTGELFF. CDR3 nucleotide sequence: TGTGCTAGCAGCTTAACGGGGGGCGGCACCGGGGAGCTGTTTTTT.

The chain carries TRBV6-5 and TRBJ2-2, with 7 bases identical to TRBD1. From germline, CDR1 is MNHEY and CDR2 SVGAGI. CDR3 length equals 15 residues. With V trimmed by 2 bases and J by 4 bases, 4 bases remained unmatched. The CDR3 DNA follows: TGTGCCAGCAGTTACGACAGGGTTGGCACCGGGGAGCTGTTTTTT. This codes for CASSYDRVGTGELFF.

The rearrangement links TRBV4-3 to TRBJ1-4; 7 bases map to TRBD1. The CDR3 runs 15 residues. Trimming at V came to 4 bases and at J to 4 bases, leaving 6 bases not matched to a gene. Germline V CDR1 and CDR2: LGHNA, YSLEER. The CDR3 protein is CASSRATGSNEKLFF. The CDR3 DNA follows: TGCGCCAGCAGCCGAGCGACAGGGAGTAATGAAAAACTGTTTTTT.

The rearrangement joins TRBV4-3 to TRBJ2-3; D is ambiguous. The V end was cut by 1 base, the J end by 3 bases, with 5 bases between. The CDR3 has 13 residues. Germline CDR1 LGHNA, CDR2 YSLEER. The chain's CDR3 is CASSQVMTDTQYF. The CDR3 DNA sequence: TGCGCCAGCAGCCAAGTTATGACAGATACGCAGTATTTT.

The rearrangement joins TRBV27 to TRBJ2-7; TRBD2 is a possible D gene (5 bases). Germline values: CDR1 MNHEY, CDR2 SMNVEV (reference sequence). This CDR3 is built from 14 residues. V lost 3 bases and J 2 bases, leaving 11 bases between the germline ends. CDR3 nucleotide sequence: TGTGCCAGCAGTTTGAGGAGGCAGGCCTACGAGCAGTACTTC. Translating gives CASSLRRQAYEQYF.

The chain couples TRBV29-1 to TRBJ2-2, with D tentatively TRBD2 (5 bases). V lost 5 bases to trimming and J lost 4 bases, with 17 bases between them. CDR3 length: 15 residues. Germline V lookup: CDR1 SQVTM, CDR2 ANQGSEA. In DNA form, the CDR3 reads TGCAGCGTTACTAGAGTAGGTCCGAGCACCGGGGAGCTGTTTTTT. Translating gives CSVTRVGPSTGELFF.

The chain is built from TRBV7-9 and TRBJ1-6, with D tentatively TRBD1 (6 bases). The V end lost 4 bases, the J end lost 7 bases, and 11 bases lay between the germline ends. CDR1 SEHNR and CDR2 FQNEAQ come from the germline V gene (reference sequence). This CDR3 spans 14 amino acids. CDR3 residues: CASSSQGGNSPLHF. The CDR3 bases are TGTGCCAGCAGCTCACAGGGTGGAAATTCACCCCTCCACTTT.

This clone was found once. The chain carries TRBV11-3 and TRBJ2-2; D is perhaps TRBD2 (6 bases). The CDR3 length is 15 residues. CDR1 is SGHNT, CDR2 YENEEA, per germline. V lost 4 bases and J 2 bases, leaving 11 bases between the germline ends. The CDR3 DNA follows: TGTGCCAGCAGCTCCCGTAGCGGAAACACCGGGGAGCTGTTTTTT. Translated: CASSSRSGNTGELFF. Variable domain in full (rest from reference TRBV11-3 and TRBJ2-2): EAGVVQSPRYKIIEKKQPVAFWCNPISGHNTLYWYLQNLGQGPELLIRYENEEAVDDSQLPKDRFSAERLKGVDSTLKIQPAELGDSAVYLCASSSRSGNTGELFFGEGSRLTVL.

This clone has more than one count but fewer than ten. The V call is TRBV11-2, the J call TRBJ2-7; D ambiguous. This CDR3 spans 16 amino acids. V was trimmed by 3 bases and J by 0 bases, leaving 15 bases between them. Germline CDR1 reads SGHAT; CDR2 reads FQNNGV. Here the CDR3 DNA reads TGTGCCAGCAGCTTGCGGTCGGCGATAAGCTCCTACGAGCAGTACTTC. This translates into CASSLRSAISSYEQYF.

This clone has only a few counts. CDR3 sequence (DNA): TGTGCCACCACTAGCGCCTTTAGCACAGATACGCAGTATTTT. Translated: CATTSAFSTDTQYF. This chain links TRBV6-1 with TRBJ2-3; TRBD2 matches 7 bases. Per germline, CDR1 MNHNS and CDR2 SASEGT. The CDR3 contains 14 residues. The ends lost 10 bases at V and 0 bases at J; junction bases unmatched: 7.